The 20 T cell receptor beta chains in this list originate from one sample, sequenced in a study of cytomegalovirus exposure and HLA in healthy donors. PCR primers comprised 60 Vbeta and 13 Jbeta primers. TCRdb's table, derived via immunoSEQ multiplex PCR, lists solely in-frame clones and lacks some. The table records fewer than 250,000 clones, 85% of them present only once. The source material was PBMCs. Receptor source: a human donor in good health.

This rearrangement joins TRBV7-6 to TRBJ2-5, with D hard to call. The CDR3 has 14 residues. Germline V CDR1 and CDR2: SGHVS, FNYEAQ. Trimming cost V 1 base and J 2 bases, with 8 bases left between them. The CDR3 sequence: CASSLVGNQETQYF. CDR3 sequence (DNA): TGTGCCAGCAGCTTAGTGGGCAATCAAGAGACCCAGTACTTC.

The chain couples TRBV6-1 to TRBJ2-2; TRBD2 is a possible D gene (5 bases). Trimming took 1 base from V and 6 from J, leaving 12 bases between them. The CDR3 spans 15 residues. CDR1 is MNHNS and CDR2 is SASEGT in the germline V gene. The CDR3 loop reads CASSEGGSVSGELFF. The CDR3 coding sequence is TGTGCCAGCAGTGAAGGAGGGAGTGTCTCCGGGGAGCTGTTTTTT.

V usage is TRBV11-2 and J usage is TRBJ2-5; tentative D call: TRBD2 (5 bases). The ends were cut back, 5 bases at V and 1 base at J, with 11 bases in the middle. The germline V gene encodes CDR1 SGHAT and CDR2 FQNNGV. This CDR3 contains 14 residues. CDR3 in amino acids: CASSPRGVQETQYF. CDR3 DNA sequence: TGTGCCAGCAGCCCTCGGGGAGTCCAAGAGACCCAGTACTTC.

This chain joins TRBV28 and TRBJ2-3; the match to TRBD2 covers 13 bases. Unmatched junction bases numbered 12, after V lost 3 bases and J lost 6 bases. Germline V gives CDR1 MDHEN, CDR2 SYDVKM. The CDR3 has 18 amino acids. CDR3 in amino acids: CASSFRSPGLAGWDTQYF. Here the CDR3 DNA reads TGTGCCAGCAGTTTTAGGTCCCCGGGACTAGCGGGGTGGGATACGCAGTATTTT. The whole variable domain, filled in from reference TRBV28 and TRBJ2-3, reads DVKVTQSSRYLVKRTGEKVFLECVQDMDHENMFWYRQDPGLGLRLIYFSYDVKMKEKGDIPEGYSVSREKKERFSLILESASTNQTSMYLCASSFRSPGLAGWDTQYFGPGTRLTVL.

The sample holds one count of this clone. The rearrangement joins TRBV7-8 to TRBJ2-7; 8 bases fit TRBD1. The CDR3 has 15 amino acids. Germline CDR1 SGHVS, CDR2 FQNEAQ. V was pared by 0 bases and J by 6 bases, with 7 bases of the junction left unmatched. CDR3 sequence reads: CASSLAPARGLEQYF. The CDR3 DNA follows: TGTGCCAGCAGCTTAGCTCCGGCCAGGGGGCTCGAGCAGTACTTC.

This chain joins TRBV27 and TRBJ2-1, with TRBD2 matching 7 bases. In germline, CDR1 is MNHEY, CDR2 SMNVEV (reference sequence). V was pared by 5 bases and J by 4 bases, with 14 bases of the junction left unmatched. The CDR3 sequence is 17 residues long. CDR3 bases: TGTGCCAGCAGTCCCTCAACCAGCGGGACGGGATACAATGAGCAGTTCTTC. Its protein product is CASSPSTSGTGYNEQFF.

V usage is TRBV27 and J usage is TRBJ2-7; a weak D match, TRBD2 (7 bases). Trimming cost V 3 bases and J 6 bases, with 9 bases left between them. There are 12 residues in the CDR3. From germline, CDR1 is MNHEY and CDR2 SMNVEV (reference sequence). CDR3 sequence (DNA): TGTGCCAGCAGTTTCGGGGGGCGCGAGCAGTACTTC. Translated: CASSFGGREQYF.

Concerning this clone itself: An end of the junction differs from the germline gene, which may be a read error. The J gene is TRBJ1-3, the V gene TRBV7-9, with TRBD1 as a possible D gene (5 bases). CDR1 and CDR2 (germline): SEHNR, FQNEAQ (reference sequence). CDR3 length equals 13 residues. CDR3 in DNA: TGTTCCAGCAGGGAAGGGGTGCTAAACACCATATATTTT. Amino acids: CSSREGVLNTIYF.

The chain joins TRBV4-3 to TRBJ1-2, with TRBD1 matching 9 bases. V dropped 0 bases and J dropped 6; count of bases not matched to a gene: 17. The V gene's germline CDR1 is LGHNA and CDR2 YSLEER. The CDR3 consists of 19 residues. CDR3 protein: CASSQDLNGPGTGRNGYTF. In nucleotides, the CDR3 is TGCGCCAGCAGCCAAGATTTAAATGGGCCGGGGACAGGGAGAAATGGCTACACCTTC.

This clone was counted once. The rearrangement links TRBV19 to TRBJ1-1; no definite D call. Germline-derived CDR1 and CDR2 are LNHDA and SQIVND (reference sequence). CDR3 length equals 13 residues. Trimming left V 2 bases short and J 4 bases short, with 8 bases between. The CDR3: CASSITGITEAFF. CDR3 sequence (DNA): TGTGCCAGTAGTATAACGGGGATCACTGAAGCTTTCTTT.

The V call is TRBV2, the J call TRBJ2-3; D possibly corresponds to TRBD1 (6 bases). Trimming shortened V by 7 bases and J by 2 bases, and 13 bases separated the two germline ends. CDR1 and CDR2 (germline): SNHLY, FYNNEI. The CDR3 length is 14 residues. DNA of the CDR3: TGTGCCAGCAACCCACAGGGACCCACAGATACGCAGTATTTT. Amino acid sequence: CASNPQGPTDTQYF.

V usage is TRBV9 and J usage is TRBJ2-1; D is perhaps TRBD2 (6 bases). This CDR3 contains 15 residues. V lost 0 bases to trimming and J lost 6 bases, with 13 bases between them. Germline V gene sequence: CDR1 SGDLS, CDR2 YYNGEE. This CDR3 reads CASSVGGDIANEQFF. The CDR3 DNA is TGTGCCAGCAGCGTAGGGGGGGATATAGCCAATGAGCAGTTCTTC.

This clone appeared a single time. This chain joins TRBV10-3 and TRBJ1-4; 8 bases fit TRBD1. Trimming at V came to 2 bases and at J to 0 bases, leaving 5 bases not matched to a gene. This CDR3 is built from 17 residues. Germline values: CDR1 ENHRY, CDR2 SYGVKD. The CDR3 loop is CAISEARGQPTNEKLFF. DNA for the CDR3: TGTGCCATCAGTGAGGCCAGGGGGCAGCCAACTAATGAAAAACTGTTTTTT.

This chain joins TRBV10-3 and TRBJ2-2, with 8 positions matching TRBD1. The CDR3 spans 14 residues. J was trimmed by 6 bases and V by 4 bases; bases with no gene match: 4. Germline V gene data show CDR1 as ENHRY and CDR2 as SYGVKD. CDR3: CAISVVRGPGELFF. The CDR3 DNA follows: TGTGCCATCAGTGTGGTCAGGGGGCCCGGGGAGCTGTTTTTT.

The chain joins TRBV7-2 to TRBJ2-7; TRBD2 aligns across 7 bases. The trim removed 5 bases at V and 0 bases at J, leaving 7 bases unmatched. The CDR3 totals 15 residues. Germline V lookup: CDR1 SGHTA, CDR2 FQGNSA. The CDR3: CASSRSSGPSYEQYF. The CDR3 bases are TGTGCCAGCAGCCGATCTAGCGGACCCTCCTACGAGCAGTACTTC.

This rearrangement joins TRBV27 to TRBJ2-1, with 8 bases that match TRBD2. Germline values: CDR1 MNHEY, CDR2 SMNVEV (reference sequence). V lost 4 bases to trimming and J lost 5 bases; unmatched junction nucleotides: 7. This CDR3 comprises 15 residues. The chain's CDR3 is CASSSPGTSHNEQFF. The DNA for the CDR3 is TGTGCCAGCAGTTCCCCCGGGACTAGTCACAATGAGCAGTTCTTC.

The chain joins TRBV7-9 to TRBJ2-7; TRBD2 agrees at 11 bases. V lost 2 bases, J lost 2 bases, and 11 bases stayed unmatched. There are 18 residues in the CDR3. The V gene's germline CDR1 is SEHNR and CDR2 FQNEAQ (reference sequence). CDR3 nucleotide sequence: TGTGCCAGCAGCTTACCGGGGGGAACTAGCGGGAGACCCTACGAGCAGTACTTC. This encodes CASSLPGGTSGRPYEQYF. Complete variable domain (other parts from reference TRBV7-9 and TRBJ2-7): DTGVSQNPRHKITKRGQNVTFRCDPISEHNRLYWYRQTLGQGPEFLTYFQNEAQLEKSRLLSDRFSAERPKGSFSTLEIQRTEQGDSAMYLCASSLPGGTSGRPYEQYFGPGTRLTVT.

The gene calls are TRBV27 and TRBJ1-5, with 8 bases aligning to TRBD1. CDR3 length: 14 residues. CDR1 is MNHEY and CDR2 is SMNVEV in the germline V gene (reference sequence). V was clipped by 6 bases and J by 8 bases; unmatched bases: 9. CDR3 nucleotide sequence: TGTGCCAGCAGCATGACAGGGGAAGTCGAGCCCCAGCATTTT. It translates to CASSMTGEVEPQHF.

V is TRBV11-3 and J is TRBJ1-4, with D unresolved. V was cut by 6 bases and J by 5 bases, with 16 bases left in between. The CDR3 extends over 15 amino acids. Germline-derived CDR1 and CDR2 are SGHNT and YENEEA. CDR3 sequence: CASRPKLGKNEKLFF. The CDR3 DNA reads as TGTGCCAGCAGGCCTAAACTTGGTAAAAATGAAAAACTGTTTTTT.

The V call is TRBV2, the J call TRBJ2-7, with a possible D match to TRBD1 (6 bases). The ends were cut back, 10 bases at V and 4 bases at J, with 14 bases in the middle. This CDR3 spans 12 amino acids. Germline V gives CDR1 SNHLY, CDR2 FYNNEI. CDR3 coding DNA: TGTGCCATTAGGCCAGGGGAGTACGAGCAGTACTTC. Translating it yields CAIRPGEYEQYF.